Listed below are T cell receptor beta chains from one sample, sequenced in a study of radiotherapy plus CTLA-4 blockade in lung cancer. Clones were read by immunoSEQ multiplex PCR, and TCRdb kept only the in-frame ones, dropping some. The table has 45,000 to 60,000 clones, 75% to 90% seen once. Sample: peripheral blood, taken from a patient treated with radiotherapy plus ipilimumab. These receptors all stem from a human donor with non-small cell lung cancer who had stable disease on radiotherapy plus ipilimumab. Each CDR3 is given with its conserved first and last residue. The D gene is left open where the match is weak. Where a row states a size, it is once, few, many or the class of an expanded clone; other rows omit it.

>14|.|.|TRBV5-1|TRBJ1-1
TGCGCCAGCAGCTTACAGGGAATGAACACTGAAGCTTTCTTT
CASSLQGMNTEAFF
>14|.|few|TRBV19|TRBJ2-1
TGTGCCAGTAGATTGGACAGCGGACGCAATGAGCAGTTCTTC
CASRLDSGRNEQFF
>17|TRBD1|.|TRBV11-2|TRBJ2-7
TGTGCCAGCAGCTCAGGGACAGGGGGGCTAAGCTCCTACGAGCAGTACTTC
CASSSGTGGLSSYEQYF
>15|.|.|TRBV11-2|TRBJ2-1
TGTGCCAGCAGCTTAGAGGGGACTCCCCACAATGAGCAGTTCTTC
CASSLEGTPHNEQFF
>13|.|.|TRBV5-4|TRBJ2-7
TGTGCCAGCAGCTTCGGGGGGCGGGACGAGCAGTACTTC
CASSFGGRDEQYF
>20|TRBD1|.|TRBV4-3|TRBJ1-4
TGCGCCAGCAGCCAAGATCGTTTACAGGGGCTCTTTGCAACTAATGAAAAACTGTTTTTT
CASSQDRLQGLFATNEKLFF
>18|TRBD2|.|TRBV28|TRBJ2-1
TGTGCCAGCAGTTCATCCTTGACTAGCGGGAGGGCCTACAATGAGCAGTTCTTC
CASSSSLTSGRAYNEQFF
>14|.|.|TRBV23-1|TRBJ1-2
TGCGCCAGCAGTCAATCCCAGGGGAACTATGGCTACACCTTC
CASSQSQGNYGYTF
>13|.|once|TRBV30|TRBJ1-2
TGTGCCTGGAGTCGTTCCGCTAACTATGGCTACACCTTC
CAWSRSANYGYTF
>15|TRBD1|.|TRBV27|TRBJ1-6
TGTGCCAGCAGCCGCCGGACAGGGCGTAATTCACCCCTCCACTTT
CASSRRTGRNSPLHF
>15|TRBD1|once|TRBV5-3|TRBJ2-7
TGTGCCAGATGCACAGGGGGCCTCCAGGATTGCGAGCAGTACTTC
CARCTGGLQDCEQYF
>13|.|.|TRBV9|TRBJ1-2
TGTGCTAGCAGCGTATCCCAGGGCCTTGGCTACACCTTC
CASSVSQGLGYTF
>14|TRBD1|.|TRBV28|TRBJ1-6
TGTGCCAGCAGTTTTTCAGGGGGCCATTCACCCCTCCACTTT
CASSFSGGHSPLHF
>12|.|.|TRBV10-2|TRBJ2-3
TGCGCCAGCAGTGTAGGGGGAGATACGCAGTATTTT
CASSVGGDTQYF
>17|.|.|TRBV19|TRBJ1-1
TGTGCCAGTAGTATAGATAGCGGGTGGGCTGTGTACACTGAAGCTTTCTTT
CASSIDSGWAVYTEAFF
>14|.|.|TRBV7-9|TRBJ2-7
TGTGCCAGCAGCTTAGACTGGAGCGTCCACGAGCAGTACTTC
CASSLDWSVHEQYF
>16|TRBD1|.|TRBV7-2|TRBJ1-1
TGTGCCAGCAGCTATCGCTGGACAGGGGCGAACACTGAAGCTTTCTTT
CASSYRWTGANTEAFF
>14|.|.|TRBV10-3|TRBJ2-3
TGTGCCATCAGTGGAAACAGGGAGCAAGATACGCAGTATTTT
CAISGNREQDTQYF
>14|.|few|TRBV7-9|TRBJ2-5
TGTGCCAGCAGCCAAGATTCAGGGGTGGAGACCCAGTACTTC
CASSQDSGVETQYF
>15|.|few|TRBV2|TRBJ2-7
TGTGCCAGCAGTGAAGCGTACCCAGACTCCTACGAGCAGTACTTC
CASSEAYPDSYEQYF
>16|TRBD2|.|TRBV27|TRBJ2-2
TGTGCCAGCAGTCGGGGACTAGCGGGAGACGGCGGGGAGCTGTTTTTT
CASSRGLAGDGGELFF
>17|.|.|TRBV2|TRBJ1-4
TGTGCCAGCAGCTTAATAGGAGGGGTTCAGACTAATGAAAAACTGTTTTTT
CASSLIGGVQTNEKLFF
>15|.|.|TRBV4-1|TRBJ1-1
TGCGCCAGCAGCCAAGAGACAGCAGGGAACACTGAAGCTTTCTTT
CASSQETAGNTEAFF
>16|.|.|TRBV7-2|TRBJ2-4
TGTGCCAGCAGCTTATGGGGGGGCGCGTTTAAAAACATTCAGTACTTC
CASSLWGGAFKNIQYF
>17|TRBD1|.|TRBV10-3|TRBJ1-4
TGTGCCATCAGCCCGGGACAGGGGATGAGAACTAATGAAAAACTGTTTTTT
CAISPGQGMRTNEKLFF
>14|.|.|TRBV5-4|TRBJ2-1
TGTGCCAGCAGCTTGAGGGGCTACTTGGATGAGCAGTTCTTC
CASSLRGYLDEQFF
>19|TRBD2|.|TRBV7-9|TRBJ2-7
TGTGCCAGCAGTCGCACTCCGGGACTAGCGGGAGTTGGGACCTACGAGCAGTACTTC
CASSRTPGLAGVGTYEQYF
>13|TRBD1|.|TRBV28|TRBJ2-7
TGTGCCAGCAGTTGGGGACAGACTAACGAGCAGTACTTC
CASSWGQTNEQYF
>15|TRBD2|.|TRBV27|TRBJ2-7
TGTGCCAGCAGGGAGACGGGACTAGCGGGAGTCGAGCAGTACTTC
CASRETGLAGVEQYF
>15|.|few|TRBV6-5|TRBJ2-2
TGTGCCAGCAGTTACGCGACAGGTTTCACCGGGGAGCTGTTTTTT
CASSYATGFTGELFF
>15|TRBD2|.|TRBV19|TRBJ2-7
TGTGCCAGTAGTATTACGGCGGGAGATCGGGACGAGCAGTACTTC
CASSITAGDRDEQYF
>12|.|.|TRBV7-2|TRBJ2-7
TGTGCCAGCAGCTTATCGAGGTACGAGCAGTACTTC
CASSLSRYEQYF
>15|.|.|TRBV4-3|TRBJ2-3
TGCGCCAGCAGCCAAGGAGACTTGCCGTCTGATACGCAGTATTTT
CASSQGDLPSDTQYF
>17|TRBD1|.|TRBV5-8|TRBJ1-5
TGTGCCAGCAGCTGGCAGGGGACAGGATATAGCAATCAGCCCCAGCATTTT
CASSWQGTGYSNQPQHF
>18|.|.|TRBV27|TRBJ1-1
TGTGCCAGCAGTTTATCGATGGCTCGTCTGGGGGGGAACACTGAAGCTTTCTTT
CASSLSMARLGGNTEAFF
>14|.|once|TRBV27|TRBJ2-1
TGTGCCAGCAGTTCCGGGTCTTCCTACAATGAGCAGTTCTTC
CASSSGSSYNEQFF
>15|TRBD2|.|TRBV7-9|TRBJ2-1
TGTGCCAGCAGCTTAGCCAGCGGGAGGGGGAATGAGCAGTTCTTC
CASSLASGRGNEQFF
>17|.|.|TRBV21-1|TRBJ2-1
TGTGCCAGCAGCAAAGCCGGGCTAGCGGGAGTCTACAATGAGCAGTTCTTC
CASSKAGLAGVYNEQFF
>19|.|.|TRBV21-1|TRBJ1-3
TGTGCCAGCAGCACCGCCTCCCAGACGGCTAGCAGCTCTGGAAACACCATATATTTT
CASSTASQTASSSGNTIYF
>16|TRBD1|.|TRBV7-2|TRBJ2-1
TGTGCCAGCAGCTTAGATGCACAGGGGGAATACAATGAGCAGTTCTTC
CASSLDAQGEYNEQFF
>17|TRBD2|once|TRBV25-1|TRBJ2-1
TGTGCCAGCAGTCAGCCCCTAGCGGGAGCCACGTACAATGAGCAGTTCTTC
CASSQPLAGATYNEQFF